The 22 T cell receptor beta chains presented below share a single source sample, sequenced in a study of T cells in Graves' hyperthyroidism and ophthalmopathy. Amplified regions were TCR beta CDR3 sequences from RNA transcripts. In the first-round RT-PCR of the TCR CDR3, the HTBI primer set was used. TCRdb re-called the multiplex PCR reads through MiXCR, storing one row per CDR3 protein. This table has 300,000 to 450,000 distinct CDR3 sequences, 15% to 18% appearing once. Sequencing used blood. These TCRs come from a woman under 30 with Graves' hyperthyroidism that later progressed to Graves' ophthalmopathy.

This clonotype was observed at least ten times. The chain couples TRBV12-3 or TRBV12-4 to TRBJ2-2; 7 nucleotides agree with TRBD1. V dropped 0 bases and J dropped 5; count of bases not matched to a gene: 6. The CDR3 has 16 residues. The CDR3 nucleotides read TGTGCCAGCAGTTTAGCGAGGACAGGCGATACCGGGGAGCTGTTTTTT. Amino acid sequence: CASSLARTGDTGELFF.

The sample holds many counts of this clonotype. The V and J genes are TRBV20-1 and TRBJ2-5, with D possibly being TRBD1 (5 bases). Per the germline V gene, CDR1 is DFQATT and CDR2 is SNEGSKA (reference sequence). The CDR3 consists of 14 residues. The ends were cut back, 3 bases at V and 1 base at J, with 12 bases in the middle. The CDR3 spells CSASLSGIQETQYF. As DNA, the CDR3 is TGCAGTGCTAGTTTATCAGGGATCCAAGAGACCCAGTACTTC.

This clonotype was detected many times. The chain carries TRBV5-1 and TRBJ2-3; 7 bases fit TRBD2. The CDR3 has 14 residues. Trimming took 6 bases from V and 3 from J; bases not matched to a gene: 7. Per the germline V gene, CDR1 is SGHRS and CDR2 is YFSETQ. CDR3 sequence (DNA): TGCGCCAGCAAAGCGGGATCGGGAACAGATACGCAGTATTTT. Translating gives CASKAGSGTDTQYF.

The rearrangement joins TRBV5-1 to TRBJ2-5; TRBD2 matches 8 bases. CDR3 size: 15 residues. Germline V gene data show CDR1 as SGHRS and CDR2 as YFSETQ. The V and J ends lost 3 bases and 2 bases, in that order; junction bases with no gene match: 6. CDR3 loop: CASSSAGGPQETQYF. The DNA of the CDR3 is TGCGCCAGCAGCTCTGCGGGAGGCCCTCAAGAGACCCAGTACTTC.

This clonotype was observed many times. The chain links TRBV20-1 to TRBJ2-1, with 11 bases aligning to TRBD2. This CDR3 is built from 15 residues. Germline CDR1 is DFQATT and CDR2 is SNEGSKA (reference sequence). Unmatched junction bases numbered 7, after V lost 1 base and J lost 8 bases. The CDR3 region has the DNA TGCAGTGCTAGAGGAACTAGCGGGAGCACCCATGAGCAGTTCTTC. Its translation: CSARGTSGSTHEQFF.

Ten or more counts support this clonotype. Here the CDR3 reads CASSFKGSSYNEQFF. CDR3 DNA: TGTGCCAGCAGCTTCAAGGGGAGCTCCTACAATGAGCAGTTCTTC. The J gene is TRBJ2-1, the V gene TRBV5-8; D could derive from TRBD1 or TRBD2 (5 bases each). The V gene's germline CDR1 is SGHTS and CDR2 YDEGEE. V shed 2 bases and J shed 0 bases, with 9 bases lying between them. The CDR3 runs to 15 residues.

This clonotype was recorded many times. This rearrangement joins TRBV28 to TRBJ2-7, with TRBD1 identical over 10 bases. Unmatched junction bases numbered 5, after V lost 4 bases and J lost 5 bases. Germline-derived CDR1 and CDR2 are MDHEN and SYDVKM. The CDR3 loop spans 14 amino acids. The DNA for the CDR3 is TGTGCCAGCAGTTGGGGACAGGGGATGAACGAGCAGTACTTC. It yields the protein CASSWGQGMNEQYF.

The chain employs TRBV9 and TRBJ2-1; D ambiguous. V lost 0 bases, J lost 5 bases, and 6 bases lay in between. The CDR3 is 13 residues long. Germline CDR1 reads SGDLS; CDR2 reads YYNGEE. The CDR3: CASSVDGDNEQFF. As DNA, the CDR3 is TGTGCCAGCAGCGTAGACGGAGACAATGAGCAGTTCTTC.

This clonotype was detected a few times. V gene TRBV15 combines with J gene TRBJ1-5, with D unresolved. V lost 2 bases, J lost 6 bases, and 11 bases lay in between. The V gene's germline CDR1 is LNHNV and CDR2 YYDKDF (reference sequence). The CDR3 has 14 amino acids. The chain's CDR3 is CATSRTRETQPQHF. In DNA form, the CDR3 reads TGTGCCACCAGCAGAACTCGCGAAACTCAGCCCCAGCATTTT.

The chain uses TRBV29-1 and TRBJ2-1; D gene ambiguous. The CDR3 sequence is 10 residues long. Germline V gene sequence: CDR1 SQVTM, CDR2 ANQGSEA. Trimming took off 6 bases at V and 6 bases at J, with 6 bases between the two ends. The CDR3 nucleotides are TGCAGCGTCCCAGGCAATGAGCAGTTCTTC. It codes for CSVPGNEQFF.

This clonotype was seen at least ten times. The rearrangement links TRBV28 to TRBJ2-2; no reliable D call. The V gene lost 8 bases and the J gene lost 2 bases, with 12 bases spanning the gap. Germline loops: CDR1 MDHEN, CDR2 SYDVKM. The CDR3 covers 14 residues. The CDR3 region is CASGSDLNTGELFF. The CDR3 DNA follows: TGTGCCAGCGGGTCGGACCTTAACACCGGGGAGCTGTTTTTT. The entire variable domain, with the rest obtained from reference TRBV28 and TRBJ2-2, is as follows: DVKVTQSSRYLVKRTGEKVFLECVQDMDHENMFWYRQDPGLGLRLIYFSYDVKMKEKGDIPEGYSVSREKKERFSLILESASTNQTSMYLCASGSDLNTGELFFGEGSRLTVL.

At least ten counts were recorded for this clonotype. This chain uses TRBV20-1 with TRBJ2-7, with 8 nucleotides matching TRBD1. This CDR3 region has 14 residues. Per the germline V gene, CDR1 is DFQATT and CDR2 is SNEGSKA (reference sequence). Germline trimming cut 6 bases from V and 2 bases from J; bases unmatched to any gene: 9. The CDR3 bases are TGCAGTGCCCCACTTAGGACAGGGACCTACGAGCAGTACTTC. Translating it yields CSAPLRTGTYEQYF.

This clonotype showed up just a few times. The chain employs TRBV5-6 and TRBJ1-1; D may be TRBD1 (6 bases). The CDR3 is 13 amino acids. The germline CDR1 and CDR2 sequences are SGHDT and YYEEEE. The V and J ends lost 1 base and 5 bases respectively, with 9 bases between them. In DNA form, the CDR3 reads TGTGCCAGCAGCTTGTCAGGGGTGACTGAAGCTTTCTTT. Its protein is CASSLSGVTEAFF. The full variable domain, its missing parts supplied by reference TRBV5-6 and TRBJ1-1, is DAGVTQSPTHLIKTRGQQVTLRCSPKSGHDTVSWYQQALGQGPQFIFQYYEEEERQRGNFPDRFSGHQFPNYSSELNVNALLLGDSALYLCASSLSGVTEAFFGQGTRLTVV.

There are a few counts of this clonotype. V is TRBV29-1 and J is TRBJ1-1; D gene unclear. The V gene lost 5 bases and the J gene lost 6 bases, with 16 bases spanning the gap. The CDR3 runs 13 residues. From germline, CDR1 is SQVTM and CDR2 ANQGSEA. This CDR3 is CSVLMVDISEAFF. CDR3 DNA: TGCAGCGTTCTTATGGTCGACATTTCTGAAGCTTTCTTT.

Ten or more counts support this clonotype. The rearrangement joins TRBV6-2 or TRBV6-3 to TRBJ2-1; possibly TRBD1 or TRBD2 for D (6 bases each). This CDR3 region has 17 residues. Germline CDR1 is MNHEY and CDR2 is SVGEGT. With 7 bases removed from V and 2 bases from J, the gap between germline ends came to 21 bases. The DNA for the CDR3 is TGTGCCAGCACGGATCTAGTTGGAGGGGGACCCTACAATGAGCAGTTCTTC. Amino acid sequence: CASTDLVGGGPYNEQFF.

The rearrangement uses TRBV7-8 and TRBJ2-7; no clear D. The CDR3 is 13 amino acids. Between the trimmed V and J ends, which lost 2 bases and 2 bases, there was a span of 7 bases. CDR1 is SGHVS, CDR2 FQNEAQ, per germline. This CDR3 reads CASSLRDTYEQYF. CDR3 DNA sequence: TGTGCCAGCAGCTTACGTGACACCTACGAGCAGTACTTC.

The chain combines TRBV20-1 with TRBJ2-2; possibly TRBD1 for D (5 bases). The V end lost 0 bases, the J end lost 0 bases, and 14 bases lay between the germline ends. Germline V lookup: CDR1 DFQATT, CDR2 SNEGSKA (reference sequence). The CDR3 extends over 17 amino acids. In DNA, the CDR3 is TGCAGTGCTAGAGATAGGGGTGGATACGCGAACACCGGGGAGCTGTTTTTT. This gives the protein CSARDRGGYANTGELFF.

At least ten counts were recorded for this clonotype. The gene calls are TRBV11-2 and TRBJ2-1; 9 bases agree with TRBD1. In germline, CDR1 is SGHAT, CDR2 FQNNGV. The ends lost 1 base at V and 7 bases at J; junction bases unmatched: 11. CDR3 length equals 17 residues. The CDR3: CASSLAFNRGQQNEQFF. The DNA of the CDR3 is TGTGCCAGCAGCTTAGCCTTTAACAGGGGGCAACAGAATGAGCAGTTCTTC.

Ten or more counts support this clonotype. The rearrangement uses TRBV12-3 or TRBV12-4 and TRBJ2-1; no clear D. The CDR3 is 13 amino acids. Trimming pared 5 bases from V and 3 bases from J, leaving 8 bases between. CDR3 sequence: CASSLDVYNEQFF. The CDR3 DNA is TGTGCCAGCAGTCTGGACGTCTACAATGAGCAGTTCTTC.

Comment on this clonotype: An end of the junction does not agree with germline; a read error may underlie this. This rearrangement joins TRBV19 to TRBJ2-4; possibly TRBD1 for D (5 bases). This CDR3 is built from 14 residues. Germline loops: CDR1 LNHDA, CDR2 SQIVND (reference sequence). The CDR3 here is CAGLFKLAKNIQYF. CDR3 DNA: TGCGCAGGGCTTTTTAAACTGGCCAAAAACATTCAGTACTTC. Drawing the rest from reference TRBV19 and TRBJ2-4, the complete variable domain is DGGITQSPKYLFRKEGQNVTLSCEQNLNHDAMYWYRQDPGQGLRLIYYSQIVNDFQKGDIAEGYSVSREKKESFPLTVTSAQKNPTAFYLCAGLFKLAKNIQYFGAGTRLSVL.

This clonotype was counted a few times. J is TRBJ1-2 and V is TRBV19; D gene ambiguous. This CDR3 has 15 residues. Germline CDR1 and CDR2: LNHDA and SQIVND (reference sequence). V lost 1 base, J lost 0 bases, and 9 bases lay in between. This chain's CDR3 is CASSIVTGSNYGYTF. The CDR3 region has the DNA TGTGCCAGTAGTATAGTGACCGGATCTAACTATGGCTACACCTTC. Complete variable domain (other parts from reference TRBV19 and TRBJ1-2): DGGITQSPKYLFRKEGQNVTLSCEQNLNHDAMYWYRQDPGQGLRLIYYSQIVNDFQKGDIAEGYSVSREKKESFPLTVTSAQKNPTAFYLCASSIVTGSNYGYTFGSGTRLTVV.

The sample holds many counts of this clonotype. The chain links TRBV28 to TRBJ2-1; 15 bases are shared with TRBD2. The V segment lost 4 bases and the J segment 3 bases; nucleotides outside the gene matches: 16. This CDR3 comprises 21 residues. The germline V gene has CDR1 MDHEN and CDR2 SYDVKM. The DNA of the CDR3 is TGTGCCAGCAGTTCCACCATAGGGACTAGCGGGAGGAGGGTCGGCTACAATGAGCAGTTCTTC. Translated: CASSSTIGTSGRRVGYNEQFF.